The 6 T cell receptor beta chains reported below all come from one sample, sequenced in a study of identifying expanded T cells in peripheral blood. TCRdb's copy holds only in-frame clones and misses some; the assay was immunoSEQ multiplex PCR. This repertoire shows about 100,000 clones, 75% to 90% found once; its top ten account for 4.5% to 6.5%. The sample comprised blood. These receptors came from a person aged 18-69 years in good health.

This chain joins TRBV9 and TRBJ2-3, with 9 bases aligning to TRBD2. The CDR3 is made up of 17 amino acids. CDR1 and CDR2 (germline): SGDLS, YYNGEE. With V trimmed by 3 bases and J by 6 bases, 14 bases remained unmatched. CDR3 loop: CASSGWTLSGSADTQYF. CDR3 nucleotide sequence: TGTGCCAGCAGCGGTTGGACCCTTAGCGGGAGCGCGGATACGCAGTATTTT. The full variable domain, in which reference TRBV9 and TRBJ2-3 provide the parts outside the CDR3, is DSGVTQTPKHLITATGQRVTLRCSPRSGDLSVYWYQQSLDQGLQFLIQYYNGEERAKGNILERFSAQQFPDLHSELNLSSLELGDSALYFCASSGWTLSGSADTQYFGPGTRLTVL.

The chain joins TRBV27 to TRBJ2-1, with D possibly being TRBD2 (5 bases). The V gene's germline CDR1 is MNHEY and CDR2 SMNVEV (reference sequence). V was clipped by 6 bases and J by 0 bases, with 12 bases between them. This CDR3 is 15 amino acids long. CDR3 region: CASSGLGSSYNEQFF. The DNA for the CDR3 is TGTGCCAGCAGCGGATTGGGGAGCTCCTACAATGAGCAGTTCTTC.

Note on this clone: The sample holds other DNA sequences that translate to the same CDR3. The chain recombines TRBV20-1 with TRBJ1-3; unclear D gene. There are 11 residues in the CDR3. Germline values: CDR1 DFQATT, CDR2 SNEGSKA (reference sequence). The V end lost 0 bases, the J end lost 4 bases, and 1 base lay between the germline ends. The CDR3 bases are TGCAGTGCTAGAGACGGAAACACCATATATTTT. This sequence encodes CSARDGNTIYF.

The chain links TRBV5-1 to TRBJ1-3; no clear D gene. The V gene lost 0 bases and the J gene lost 0 bases, with 7 bases spanning the gap. CDR1 and CDR2 (germline): SGHRS, YFSETQ. The CDR3 contains 15 residues. The CDR3 region is CASSLGQRSGNTIYF. The DNA of the CDR3 is TGCGCCAGCAGCTTGGGCCAGCGCTCTGGAAACACCATATATTTT.

J is TRBJ2-2 and V is TRBV9, with unresolved D. Germline V lookup: CDR1 SGDLS, CDR2 YYNGEE. Trimming stripped 2 bases from V and 1 base from J, with 15 bases between. The CDR3 spans 17 residues. CDR3 amino acids: CASSVPANFLNTGELFF. In DNA, the CDR3 is TGTGCCAGCAGCGTCCCGGCGAACTTTCTGAACACCGGGGAGCTGTTTTTT.

This rearrangement joins TRBV11-2 to TRBJ2-1; D is uncertain. In germline, CDR1 is SGHAT, CDR2 FQNNGV. This CDR3 has 13 residues. V lost 0 bases and J lost 7, with 7 bases in between. The CDR3 nucleotides read TGTGCCAGCAGCTTAGACAGTCTAAATGAGCAGTTCTTC. This translates into CASSLDSLNEQFF.